Listed here are 14 T cell receptor beta chains from one sample, sequenced in a study of T cell repertoires in cytomegalovirus infection (dated by TCRdb to the late 2010s). The treatment or condition label for this specimen denotes: in vitro stimulation with specific CMV peptide epitopes to enrich CMV-specific T cells. These receptors' antigens are unknown. The instrument given in TCRdb is Illumina HiSeq 1500. The raw public data were reprocessed by TCRdb itself: fastp quality trimming at Q25, MiXCR clonotype calling, in-frame beta chains only. Rows merge per CDR3 protein into single entries with the most common DNA and genes. This sample lists approximately 100,000 distinct CDR3 sequences; under 50% were detected once. About two thirds of the sample lies in the top ten. The material sequenced was CD8+ T cells from cultured PBMCs, taken from culture after CMV antigen stimulation. The receptors come from a human donor in good health (CMV status not recorded). Some clones in this sample may be carry-over from other donors' samples.

The V gene is TRBV12-3 or TRBV12-4, the J gene TRBJ1-2; 7 nucleotides line up with TRBD1. With 10 bases clipped from V and 4 bases from J, the junction kept 12 bases outside the gene matches. The CDR3 extends over 14 amino acids. The CDR3 nucleotides are TGTGCCAACAAGCAGGGGGTGGGGTTCTATGGCTACACCTTC. Amino acids: CANKQGVGFYGYTF.

This chain links TRBV6-6 with TRBJ2-5; D assignment may be TRBD1 or TRBD2 (7 bases each). Trimming removed 7 bases at V and 4 bases at J, with 19 bases between. This CDR3 contains 15 residues. The germline V gene encodes CDR1 MNHNY and CDR2 SVGAGI (reference sequence). CDR3 in amino acids: CASTTWTGGGETQYF. In DNA form, the CDR3 reads TGTGCCAGCACTACGTGGACAGGCGGGGGAGAGACCCAGTACTTC.

The rearrangement joins TRBV2 to TRBJ2-3, with D maybe TRBD2 (6 bases). Trimming removed 6 bases from V and 6 bases from J, with 19 bases in between. Germline CDR1 and CDR2: SNHLY and FYNNEI. The CDR3 consists of 15 residues. The CDR3 spells CASREGLGLWDTQYF. The CDR3 coding sequence is TGTGCCAGCAGGGAGGGACTCGGACTTTGGGATACGCAGTATTTT.

In this sample, this clonotype turned up a few times. J is TRBJ2-5 and V is TRBV2; D is undetermined. Trimming removed 2 bases at V and 5 bases at J, with 9 bases between. The germline CDR1 and CDR2 sequences are SNHLY and FYNNEI. The CDR3 is 13 residues long. As DNA, the CDR3 is TGTGCCAGCAGTGAAAGGGAAAGCGAGACCCAGTACTTC. Translation gives CASSERESETQYF.

This clonotype was observed many times. V and J are TRBV7-9 and TRBJ2-1; 8 positions agree with TRBD1. The CDR3 has 14 amino acids. Losses at the gene ends were 3 bases for V and 6 bases for J; bases not matched to a gene: 4. Germline V gene sequence: CDR1 SEHNR, CDR2 FQNEAQ (reference sequence). CDR3 bases: TGTGCCAGCAGCTTGGGAACAGGGGGCAATGAGCAGTTCTTC. It codes for CASSLGTGGNEQFF.

In this sample, this clonotype turned up many times. A read error may produce the germline difference seen at one junction end. The chain couples TRBV29-1 to TRBJ1-6, with D maybe TRBD1 (5 bases). The CDR3 spans 17 residues. Germline V gene lookup returns CDR1 SQVTM and CDR2 ANQGSEA. CDR3 DNA sequence: TGCAGCGTTAAAGACAGCCTTACCAGCTCCTATAATTCACCCCTCCACTTT. Its translation is CSVKDSLTSSYNSPLHF.

V usage is TRBV6-1 and J usage is TRBJ1-6, with D tentatively TRBD1 (5 bases). In germline, CDR1 is MNHNS, CDR2 SASEGT. Trimming cost V 4 bases and J 7 bases, with 8 bases left between them. The CDR3 is 13 amino acids. The CDR3 nucleotides are TGTGCCAGCAGTGTGAACAGGAATTCACCCCTCCACTTT. Amino acid sequence: CASSVNRNSPLHF.

The rearrangement links TRBV7-6 to TRBJ2-5, with 7 bases identical to TRBD1. Losses at the gene ends were 4 bases for V and 5 bases for J; bases not matched to a gene: 7. The CDR3 runs 14 residues. Germline loops: CDR1 SGHVS, CDR2 FNYEAQ. CDR3 in DNA: TGTGCCAGCAGCTCCGCAGGGGGTTGGGAGACCCAGTACTTC. Protein sequence: CASSSAGGWETQYF. Together with reference TRBV7-6 and TRBJ2-5, the CDR3 gives the full variable domain: GAGVSQSPRYKVTKRGQDVALRCDPISGHVSLYWYRQALGQGPEFLTYFNYEAQQDKSGLPNDRFSAERPEGSISTLTIQRTEQRDSAMYRCASSSAGGWETQYFGPGTRLLVL.

This chain uses TRBV12-3 or TRBV12-4 with TRBJ1-2; D is undetermined. This CDR3 has 11 residues. The germline V and J ends were trimmed by 3 bases and 7 bases, with 6 bases remaining between them. The CDR3 loop reads CASSLGGGYTF. CDR3 coding DNA: TGTGCCAGCAGTTTGGGAGGTGGCTACACCTTC.

This chain connects TRBV27 to TRBJ1-1, with 7 nucleotides matching TRBD1. The CDR3 has 13 amino acids. Germline loops: CDR1 MNHEY, CDR2 SMNVEV (reference sequence). J gave up 5 bases and V 7 bases, and 7 bases lay outside the gene matches. The CDR3 DNA is TGTGCCAGCACCCACAGGGGTTTGACTGAAGCTTTCTTT. Translating it yields CASTHRGLTEAFF.

This clonotype came up many times. The chain employs TRBV7-9 and TRBJ2-4; unclear D gene. The V end was cut by 3 bases, the J end by 0 bases, with 9 bases between. Germline CDR1 reads SEHNR; CDR2 reads FQNEAQ (reference sequence). The CDR3 has 15 amino acids. The CDR3 DNA is TGTGCCAGCAGCTTCTCCGAGGAAGCCAAAAACATTCAGTACTTC. Protein product: CASSFSEEAKNIQYF.

This clonotype has only a few counts. The chain recombines TRBV20-1 with TRBJ2-1; 11 nucleotides line up with TRBD2. CDR1 and CDR2 from the germline V gene are DFQATT and SNEGSKA (reference sequence). The ends lost 5 bases at V and 8 bases at J; junction bases unmatched: 8. The CDR3 extends over 14 amino acids. The CDR3: CSAWTSGFGYEQFF. CDR3 DNA sequence: TGCAGTGCTTGGACTAGCGGGTTTGGATATGAGCAGTTCTTC.

This clonotype was seen ten or more times. This chain links TRBV11-3 with TRBJ2-3; unclear D gene. The V end lost 5 bases, the J end lost 11 bases, and 11 bases lay between the germline ends. Looked up from germline, CDR1 is SGHNT and CDR2 is YENEEA. This CDR3 is 11 amino acids long. The CDR3 nucleotides read TGTGCCAGCAGCCCGTTTTCTAGGCAGTATTTT. Translation: CASSPFSRQYF.

The chain employs TRBV10-3 and TRBJ2-3; 10 positions match TRBD2. The J segment lost 5 bases and the V segment lost 0 bases, leaving 11 bases of the junction unmatched. Looked up from germline, CDR1 is ENHRY and CDR2 is SYGVKD. The CDR3 is 18 amino acids. The chain's CDR3 is CAISESTLAGEQGDTQYF. In nucleotides, the CDR3 is TGTGCCATCAGTGAGTCGACTCTAGCGGGAGAGCAGGGAGATACGCAGTATTTT.